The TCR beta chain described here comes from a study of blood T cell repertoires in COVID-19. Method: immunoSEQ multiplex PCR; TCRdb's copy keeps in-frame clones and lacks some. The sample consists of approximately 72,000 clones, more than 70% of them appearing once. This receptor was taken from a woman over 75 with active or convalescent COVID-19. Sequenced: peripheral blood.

In nucleotides, the CDR3 is TGCGCCAGCAGCCACCCAGGACAGGGGCCTAGCAATCAGCCCCAGCATTTT. Residues: CASSHPGQGPSNQPQHF. The rearrangement joins TRBV4-1 to TRBJ1-5; 9 nucleotides match TRBD1. There are 17 residues in the CDR3. V was pared by 3 bases and J by 0 bases, with 6 bases of the junction left unmatched. Looked up from germline, CDR1 is MGHRA and CDR2 is YSYEKL.